This TCR beta chain derives from a study of ipilimumab plus nivolumab after autologous stem cell transplantation. Looking at the study overall: Myeloma patients were high-risk transplant-naive or relapsed within 3 years of first autologous transplant.

With regard to this clone: The same CDR3 also results from other DNA sequences found in this sample.

Starting 14 to 28 days after autologous transplant, ipilimumab 1 mg/kg was given. Patients got 3 mg/kg IV nivolumab weeks 1, 4, 7, 10, then biweekly through week 26. Some clones are missing from TCRdb's copy, which holds only in-frame ones; the method was immunoSEQ multiplex PCR. The profile shows roughly 12,000 clones, about 70% of them singletons. The material was PBMCs, obtained in a trial of ipilimumab plus nivolumab as post-transplant consolidation. The TCR was taken from a male donor with multiple myeloma.

CDR3 bases: TGTGCCAGCAGTTTCCGACGGAACACTGAAGCTTTCTTT. Protein sequence: CASSFRRNTEAFF. The chain links TRBV28 to TRBJ1-1; no clear D. This CDR3 has 13 residues. In germline, CDR1 is MDHEN, CDR2 SYDVKM. Between the trimmed V and J ends, which lost 3 bases and 1 base, there was a span of 6 bases.